The sample holds one count of the clone carrying this T cell receptor beta chain. These data belong to a study of blood T cell repertoires in COVID-19. Overall study context: T cells, B-cell-depleted T cells, or PBMCs provided the cDNA or gDNA that served as material.

Study processing details: Reference gene primers were amplified, and this amplification served to estimate nucleated cell counts. Only in-frame clones appear in the TCRdb table, and some are missing; sequencing was by immunoSEQ multiplex PCR. That table furnishes V, J and clone size, whereas the DNA furnished D and trimming. The sample yields fewer than 120,000 clones, more than 65% seen once. Germline V CDR1 and CDR2: SGDLS, YYNGEE. Trimming stripped 3 bases from V and 4 bases from J, with 14 bases between. The CDR3 sequence is 14 residues long. J is TRBJ2-7 and V is TRBV9, with D perhaps matching TRBD1 (5 bases). Sequencing input: peripheral blood. The sequence derives from a woman of 80 years or more with acute or convalescent COVID-19. CDR3 residues: CASSEGVGFYEQYF. The CDR3 DNA is TGTGCCAGCAGCGAAGGGGTGGGTTTTTACGAGCAGTACTTC.